This is a list of T cell receptor beta chains from one sample in a study of Tregs in tolerant kidney transplant recipients. Clones were read by immunoSEQ multiplex PCR, and TCRdb kept only the in-frame ones, dropping some. The sample lists about 46,000 clones, around 90% occurring once. The source material was Tregs from blood. These receptors originate from a human donor in good health. Both conserved end residues are part of each CDR3. The D gene is left open where the match is weak. Clone sizes are given selectively: once, few, many, or a class where the clone is expanded.

TRBJ2-5,TRBD2,-,TRBV5-6,TGTGCCAGCAGCTCAGGACTAGCGGGGGGTTACGGCGAGACCCAGTACTTC,CASSSGLAGGYGETQYF
TRBJ2-1,-,-,TRBV5-4,TGTGCCAGCAGCTGGGGGTGGGAACCCAGTGAGCAGTTCTTC,CASSWGWEPSEQFF
TRBJ1-4,-,-,TRBV11-2,TGTGCCAGCAGCCGGGACCCGGGACGGTTTAATGAAAAACTGTTTTTT,CASSRDPGRFNEKLFF
TRBJ2-2,TRBD1,-,TRBV25-1,TGTGCCAGCAGTGGGCAGGGGGCGGTCGGGGAGCTGTTTTTT,CASSGQGAVGELFF
TRBJ2-5,-,-,TRBV5-1,TGCGCCAGCAGCTTGTTTAGGCAGGGGGAGACCCAGTACTTC,CASSLFRQGETQYF
TRBJ1-1,-,few,TRBV18,TGTGCCAGCTCACCAACAATGAACACTGAAGCTTTCTTT,CASSPTMNTEAFF
TRBJ2-1,-,once,TRBV6-5,TGTGCCAGCCGATCCCCCGCTAGGTCCTACAATGAGCAGTTCTTC,CASRSPARSYNEQFF
TRBJ1-6,-,few,TRBV5-1,TGCGCCAGCAGCCGGACAGTCCTAGACGGTTCACCCCTCCACTTT,CASSRTVLDGSPLHF
TRBJ2-2,-,-,TRBV5-1,TGCGCCAGCAACCATGGGGAGACCGGGGAGCTGTTTTTT,CASNHGETGELFF
TRBJ2-1,TRBD1,-,TRBV6-1,TGTGCCAGCAGTGGACGGACAGGCTTAAGCTCCTACAATGAGCAGTTCTTC,CASSGRTGLSSYNEQFF
TRBJ2-5,-,-,TRBV9,TGTGCCAGCAGCGTAGGAATGGGGGCGTGGGGACAAGAGACCCAGTACTTC,CASSVGMGAWGQETQYF
TRBJ1-2,-,-,TRBV11-2,TGTGCCAGCAGCTACGCCCAAACAGGGTTGGGCTACACCTTC,CASSYAQTGLGYTF
TRBJ2-2,TRBD2,-,TRBV2,TGTGCCAGCAGTCACACAGGGAGACTAGCGGGAGCGTACGGGGAGCTGTTTTTT,CASSHTGRLAGAYGELFF
TRBJ2-1,TRBD1,-,TRBV12-5,TGTGCTAGTGGTGGACGAAACAGGGGAGACTACAATGAGCAGTTCTTC,CASGGRNRGDYNEQFF
TRBJ2-5,-,-,TRBV11-2,TGTGCCAGCAGCTTAAGGAGGGGGGCGTATGAGACCCAGTACTTC,CASSLRRGAYETQYF
TRBJ2-1,TRBD1,-,TRBV5-4,TGTGCCAGCAGCTTGGAAATTCGGACAGGGTCCACCTCCAATGAGCAGTTCTTC,CASSLEIRTGSTSNEQFF
TRBJ1-6,-,-,TRBV27,TGTGCCAGCAGTTTGCAGGGCCCTTGGTATTCACCCCTCCACTTT,CASSLQGPWYSPLHF
TRBJ1-6,-,-,TRBV6-1,TGTGCCAGCAGTGAATATGGGATTTCACCCCTCCACTTT,CASSEYGISPLHF
TRBJ1-1,-,-,TRBV5-6,TGTGCCAGCTCTCGACGGAGGAACACTGAAGCTTTCTTT,CASSRRRNTEAFF
TRBJ2-2,-,-,TRBV12-5,TGTGCTAGTGGTTTGGCGACCGGGGAGCTGTTTTTT,CASGLATGELFF
TRBJ2-1,-,few,TRBV11-2,TGTGCCAGCAGCTTCGGGCAGCTCTACAATGAGCAGTTCTTC,CASSFGQLYNEQFF
TRBJ2-3,TRBD2,-,TRBV2,TGTGCCAGCATCCCGGGACTAGCGTGGGATACGCAGTATTTT,CASIPGLAWDTQYF
TRBJ2-4,TRBD1,-,TRBV7-2,TGTGCCAGCAGCCAACAGGGGGCGCGAGCCAAAAACATTCAGTACTTC,CASSQQGARAKNIQYF
TRBJ2-7,-,-,TRBV5-1,TGCGCCAGCAGCTTGGGGGAGTACGAGCAGTACTTC,CASSLGEYEQYF
TRBJ2-2,-,-,TRBV6-1,TGTGCCAGCAGTGAATCGTGGAGACCGAACACCGGGGAGCTGTTTTTT,CASSESWRPNTGELFF
TRBJ1-1,-,-,TRBV19,TGTGCCAGTAGTCCAGGGCCCTATTCGAACACTGAAGCTTTCTTT,CASSPGPYSNTEAFF
TRBJ1-1,-,once,TRBV27,TGTGCCAGCACATCTGGGGTGTGGAGATTCGGAGCTTTCTTT,CASTSGVWRFGAFF
TRBJ1-3,-,-,TRBV5-1,TGCGCCAGCAGCCGCGACCCTGGAAACACCATATATTTT,CASSRDPGNTIYF
TRBJ1-5,-,-,TRBV19,TGTGCCAGTAGACCGGGCCGTGGGGGCAATCAGCCCCAGCATTTT,CASRPGRGGNQPQHF
TRBJ2-1,TRBD1,-,TRBV5-1,TGCGCCAGCAGCCGCGACAGGGCGGCAGGTAACAATGAGCAGTTCTTC,CASSRDRAAGNNEQFF
TRBJ1-2,-,once,TRBV9,TGTGCCAGCAGTTGGGACGGGAACTATGGCTACACCTTC,CASSWDGNYGYTF
TRBJ2-2,-,-,TRBV30,TGTGCCTGGAGTGTGGGGGACACCGGGGAGCTGTTTTTT,CAWSVGDTGELFF
TRBJ1-1,TRBD1,-,TRBV30,TGTGCCTGGAGTGTACAGGGGAGGAACACTGAAGCTTTCTTT,CAWSVQGRNTEAFF
TRBJ1-4,-,-,TRBV30,TGTGCCAGCCACCCGCCCGGTGAAAAACTGTTTTTT,CASHPPGEKLFF
TRBJ1-1,-,-,TRBV2,TGTGCCAGTGCAGGCAGTTACACTGAAGCTTTCTTT,CASAGSYTEAFF
TRBJ1-2,-,-,TRBV18,TGTGCCAGCTCCCTTGATTGGAATGGCTACACCTTC,CASSLDWNGYTF
TRBJ1-2,-,-,TRBV6-6,TGTGCCAGCAGTTCGAGATCACAGGGCGACTATGGCTACACCTTC,CASSSRSQGDYGYTF
TRBJ1-6,-,-,TRBV7-9,TGTGCCAGCAGTCGTCAGGGGCTTAAAAATTCACCCCTCCACTTT,CASSRQGLKNSPLHF
TRBJ2-5,-,-,TRBV13,TGTGCCAGCAGTCAACCCGACTCCCAAGAGACCCAGTACTTC,CASSQPDSQETQYF
TRBJ1-2,-,-,TRBV7-9,TGTGCCAGCAGCACAGACACCTTTATCTATGGCTACACCTTC,CASSTDTFIYGYTF
TRBJ2-5,TRBD1,-,TRBV6-8,TGTGCCACCTCATTGGGACAGGGAAAGTCAGAGACCCAGTACTTC,CATSLGQGKSETQYF
TRBJ2-2,TRBD2,-,TRBV7-2,TGTGCCAGCAGCTTAGACGGGACTACCAACACCGGGGAGCTGTTTTTT,CASSLDGTTNTGELFF
TRBJ1-1,-,-,TRBV6-5,TGTGCCAGCAGACTATTCGAGGGGGTTAGCACTGAAGCTTTCTTT,CASRLFEGVSTEAFF
TRBJ1-5,TRBD1,-,TRBV16,TGTGCCAGCAGCCAACGTGGTGGACAGGGCAATCAGCCCCAGCATTTT,CASSQRGGQGNQPQHF
TRBJ2-1,TRBD2,-,TRBV5-5,TGTGCCAGCAGCCCGACTAGCGGGAGCTTCCATGAGCAGTTCTTC,CASSPTSGSFHEQFF
TRBJ2-2,TRBD1,once,TRBV5-1,TGCGCCAGCAGCTTGGATCCGACAGGGGTGGACACCGGGGAGCTGTTTTTT,CASSLDPTGVDTGELFF
TRBJ1-1,-,-,TRBV19,TGTGCCATAGCAGGGGCAGCTGAAGCTTTCTTT,CAIAGAAEAFF